Below are 29 T cell receptor beta chains sequenced from a single sample in a study of blood T cell repertoires in COVID-19. Libraries were prepared by immunoSEQ multiplex PCR; TCRdb keeps only in-frame clonotypes and omits some of them. In the table there are 300,000 to 400,000 clones, around 86% of which are singletons. Source material: PBMCs or T cells enriched from blood (not recorded which). The receptors here all came from a man aged 55 to 70 who had recovered from COVID-19.

The chain combines TRBV29-1 with TRBJ2-3; the D gene is possibly TRBD2 (6 bases). This CDR3 comprises 13 residues. V was shortened by 8 bases and J by 3 bases, with 15 bases between the two germline ends. Germline CDR1 is SQVTM and CDR2 is ANQGSEA. CDR3 protein: CSSLLAGTDTQYF. CDR3 DNA: TGCAGCTCACTTTTGGCGGGAACAGATACGCAGTATTTT.

This clone was detected only once. V gene TRBV28 combines with J gene TRBJ1-1; D is uncertain. Per germline, CDR1 MDHEN and CDR2 SYDVKM. The V end lost 3 bases, the J end lost 11 bases, and 10 bases lay between the germline ends. The CDR3 totals 11 residues. The CDR3 DNA reads TGTGCCAGCAGTTTTCAAATGGGCGCTTTCTTT. Translating gives CASSFQMGAFF.

The chain recombines TRBV13 with TRBJ2-4, with D possibly being TRBD1 (6 bases). With 3 bases removed from V and 1 base from J, the gap between germline ends came to 10 bases. The CDR3 runs 15 residues. CDR1 is PRHDT and CDR2 is FYEKMQ in the germline V gene (reference sequence). In DNA form, the CDR3 reads TGTGCCAGCAGCTTTGACAGGCAGGCCAAAAACATTCAGTACTTC. Its protein product is CASSFDRQAKNIQYF.

V is TRBV7-6 and J is TRBJ1-3, with no clear D. This CDR3 region has 13 residues. The germline V and J ends were trimmed by 1 base and 6 bases, with 7 bases remaining between them. CDR1 and CDR2 (germline): SGHVS, FNYEAQ. The CDR3 loop is CASSLGGLNTIYF. CDR3 sequence (DNA): TGTGCCAGCAGCTTAGGCGGTTTAAACACCATATATTTT.

The rearrangement joins TRBV5-1 to TRBJ2-1; D is possibly TRBD2 (6 bases). In germline, CDR1 is SGHRS, CDR2 YFSETQ. Trimming left V 2 bases short and J 15 bases short, with 15 bases between. The CDR3 runs to 12 residues. The CDR3 nucleotides are TGCGCCAGCAGCTTTGGCGGCGGGGACGCGTTCTTC. As protein: CASSFGGGDAFF.

This clone was recorded once. V is TRBV5-1 and J is TRBJ1-3; D perhaps matches TRBD1 (6 bases). Germline values: CDR1 SGHRS, CDR2 YFSETQ. V shed 3 bases and J shed 0 bases, with 13 bases lying between them. This CDR3 is built from 16 residues. This CDR3 reads CASSSQGGNSGNTIYF. CDR3 nucleotide sequence: TGCGCCAGCAGCTCCCAAGGGGGTAACTCTGGAAACACCATATATTTT.

This clone was picked up one time. V gene TRBV12-3 or TRBV12-4 combines with J gene TRBJ2-7, with a weak D call TRBD2 (6 bases). The CDR3 runs 13 residues. V lost 8 bases to trimming and J lost 3 bases, with 14 bases between them. Here the CDR3 reads CASGTSVGYEQYF. The CDR3 coding sequence is TGTGCCAGCGGGACTTCGGTTGGCTACGAGCAGTACTTC.

The chain is built from TRBV18 and TRBJ2-1; 8 bases line up with TRBD1. CDR3 length: 15 residues. From germline, CDR1 is KGHSH and CDR2 LQKENI. V shed 6 bases and J 5 bases; nucleotides not matched to a gene: 9. The CDR3 coding sequence is TGTGCCAGCTCCCGCCGGACAGGGAACCACAATGAGCAGTTCTTC. The encoded protein is CASSRRTGNHNEQFF.

The gene calls are TRBV28 and TRBJ1-5; D is undetermined. V was shortened by 5 bases and J by 4 bases, with 9 bases between the two germline ends. In germline, CDR1 is MDHEN, CDR2 SYDVKM. CDR3 length equals 13 residues. CDR3 amino acids: CASSPDINQPQHF. In DNA form, the CDR3 reads TGTGCCAGCAGTCCCGACATAAATCAGCCCCAGCATTTT.

The chain links TRBV6-5 to TRBJ1-4; weak D call: TRBD1 (5 bases). This CDR3 spans 15 amino acids. CDR1 is MNHEY and CDR2 is SVGAGI in the germline V gene. V was clipped by 0 bases and J by 5 bases, with 10 bases between them. The CDR3 DNA follows: TGTGCCAGCAGTTACTCGAATAGGGGCAATGAAAAACTGTTTTTT. Its protein product is CASSYSNRGNEKLFF.

The chain uses TRBV19 and TRBJ1-5; 7 nucleotides match TRBD1. V lost 2 bases to trimming and J lost 4 bases; unmatched junction nucleotides: 5. The CDR3 consists of 15 residues. CDR1 is LNHDA and CDR2 is SQIVND in the germline V gene (reference sequence). CDR3 in amino acids: CASSIRGTVNQPQHF. CDR3 nucleotide sequence: TGTGCCAGTAGTATACGCGGGACAGTAAATCAGCCCCAGCATTTT.

V usage is TRBV28 and J usage is TRBJ2-1, with D perhaps TRBD1 (6 bases). V was shortened by 8 bases and J by 4 bases, with 18 bases between the two germline ends. This CDR3 spans 15 amino acids. Germline V gene lookup returns CDR1 MDHEN and CDR2 SYDVKM. This CDR3 is CASAVYRDLYNEQFF. In DNA, the CDR3 is TGTGCCAGCGCCGTATACAGGGACCTGTACAATGAGCAGTTCTTC.

This chain joins TRBV28 and TRBJ2-3, with D maybe TRBD1 (5 bases). CDR3 length equals 15 residues. V was cut by 3 bases and J by 3 bases, with 13 bases left in between. The V gene's germline CDR1 is MDHEN and CDR2 SYDVKM. This CDR3 is CASSLWGQGTDTQYF. The CDR3 DNA reads as TGTGCCAGCAGTTTGTGGGGCCAGGGTACAGATACGCAGTATTTT. The variable domain in full, with the rest retrieved from reference TRBV28 and TRBJ2-3, is DVKVTQSSRYLVKRTGEKVFLECVQDMDHENMFWYRQDPGLGLRLIYFSYDVKMKEKGDIPEGYSVSREKKERFSLILESASTNQTSMYLCASSLWGQGTDTQYFGPGTRLTVL.

The chain uses TRBV19 and TRBJ2-3, with TRBD2 identical over 13 bases. The CDR3 runs 15 residues. The germline CDR1 and CDR2 sequences are LNHDA and SQIVND (reference sequence). With 9 bases clipped from V and 4 bases from J, the junction kept 7 bases outside the gene matches. The CDR3 sequence: CASRWGLAGPDTQYF. CDR3 DNA: TGTGCCAGCAGGTGGGGACTAGCGGGACCAGATACGCAGTATTTT.

The chain employs TRBV5-8 and TRBJ2-5, with TRBD2 matching over 9 bases. V lost 0 bases to trimming and J lost 12 bases; unmatched junction nucleotides: 15. The V gene's germline CDR1 is SGHTS and CDR2 YDEGEE. The length of the CDR3 is 16 residues. In nucleotides, the CDR3 is TGTGCCAGCAGCTTGGGCTTTGGGACTAGCCCAAGTACGGAGTACTTC. Protein: CASSLGFGTSPSTEYF.

CDR3 protein: CASSPTLDSYTEAFF. CDR3 sequence (DNA): TGTGCCAGCAGCCCAACCCTCGACAGCTACACTGAAGCTTTCTTT. The gene calls are TRBV5-4 and TRBJ1-1, with D tentatively TRBD1 (5 bases). V lost 4 bases and J 3 bases, leaving 16 bases between the germline ends. Germline-derived CDR1 and CDR2 are SGHNT and YYREEE (reference sequence). This CDR3 is built from 15 residues.

J is TRBJ2-5 and V is TRBV5-1; D is ambiguous. Trimming pared 0 bases from V and 5 bases from J, leaving 8 bases between. Germline V gene data show CDR1 as SGHRS and CDR2 as YFSETQ. This CDR3 is 13 amino acids long. The CDR3 nucleotides are TGCGCCAGCAGCTTGGGCCAGGCGGAGACCCAGTACTTC. It codes for CASSLGQAETQYF.

As to this clone: The same CDR3 can be traced to other DNA sequences in this sample. The rearrangement links TRBV18 to TRBJ2-3; TRBD2 is a possible D gene (5 bases). The CDR3 has 13 residues. Trimming pared 0 bases from V and 4 bases from J, leaving 5 bases between. CDR1 KGHSH and CDR2 LQKENI come from the germline V gene. CDR3 bases: TGTGCCAGCTCACCACCTAGCGCAGATACGCAGTATTTT. This sequence encodes CASSPPSADTQYF.

The V call is TRBV7-3, the J call TRBJ1-5; D might be TRBD1 (5 bases). Germline CDR1 and CDR2: SGHTA and FQGTGA. This CDR3 region has 14 residues. Between the trimmed V and J ends, which lost 3 bases and 9 bases, there was a span of 15 bases. The CDR3 reads CASSFHSGPVPQHF. DNA for the CDR3: TGTGCCAGCAGCTTTCATTCAGGGCCAGTGCCCCAGCATTTT.

This rearrangement joins TRBV7-9 to TRBJ2-1; 13 nucleotides line up with TRBD2. This CDR3 contains 13 residues. CDR1 is SEHNR, CDR2 FQNEAQ, per germline (reference sequence). V shed 6 bases and J 14 bases; nucleotides not matched to a gene: 7. The DNA for the CDR3 is TGTGCCAGCAGACGGACTAGCGGGAGCATAGAGTTCTTC. As protein: CASRRTSGSIEFF.

The chain uses TRBV19 and TRBJ2-3; 11 nucleotides line up with TRBD1. J was trimmed by 4 bases and V by 5 bases; bases with no gene match: 8. Germline V gives CDR1 LNHDA, CDR2 SQIVND (reference sequence). This CDR3 comprises 16 residues. CDR3 DNA sequence: TGTGCCAGTAGTCCCGGGGACAGGGGGTGGTCAGATACGCAGTATTTT. Amino acids: CASSPGDRGWSDTQYF.

This rearrangement joins TRBV19 to TRBJ1-5; 9 positions match TRBD1. The germline V gene encodes CDR1 LNHDA and CDR2 SQIVND (reference sequence). The CDR3 loop spans 14 amino acids. With V trimmed by 5 bases and J by 7 bases, 6 bases remained unmatched. CDR3 in DNA: TGTGCCAGTAGTGTCGACAGGGGGAACCAGCCCCAGCATTTT. Translation: CASSVDRGNQPQHF.

Regarding this clone: Other DNA sequences in the sample encode the same CDR3. The chain uses TRBV5-1 and TRBJ2-3; 7 positions agree with TRBD1. The CDR3 consists of 14 residues. V was clipped by 7 bases and J by 0 bases; unmatched bases: 5. Germline values: CDR1 SGHRS, CDR2 YFSETQ. CDR3 residues: CASSGTASTDTQYF. As DNA, the CDR3 is TGCGCCAGCTCCGGGACAGCTAGCACAGATACGCAGTATTTT.

This sequence joins TRBV27 and TRBJ2-3; 9 bases match TRBD2. Germline V gene data show CDR1 as MNHEY and CDR2 as SMNVEV (reference sequence). Trimming at V came to 5 bases and at J to 2 bases, leaving 11 bases not matched to a gene. This CDR3 is 17 amino acids long. CDR3 coding DNA: TGTGCCAGCAGTCCCCTGATCCTAGCGGGGCCCACAGATACGCAGTATTTT. Translation: CASSPLILAGPTDTQYF.

V and J are TRBV29-1 and TRBJ1-2; 8 positions agree with TRBD1. Germline CDR1 and CDR2: SQVTM and ANQGSEA. There are 15 residues in the CDR3. The V gene end was trimmed by 4 bases and the J gene end by 5 bases; junction bases not matched to a gene: 12. The chain's CDR3 is CSVGPGGASAYGYTF. In DNA form, the CDR3 reads TGCAGCGTTGGGCCAGGGGGCGCGTCGGCTTATGGCTACACCTTC.

V and J are TRBV19 and TRBJ1-1; D perhaps matches TRBD1 (5 bases). The CDR3 contains 14 residues. Trimming stripped 8 bases from V and 5 bases from J, with 18 bases between. CDR1 is LNHDA, CDR2 SQIVND, per germline (reference sequence). The CDR3 nucleotides are TGTGCCAGTGTATACGGGACTCTACAAACTGAAGCTTTCTTT. Translated: CASVYGTLQTEAFF.

The J gene is TRBJ1-6, the V gene TRBV19; the D is unclear. CDR1 is LNHDA, CDR2 SQIVND, per germline (reference sequence). The V end was cut by 2 bases, the J end by 8 bases, with 13 bases between. The CDR3 spans 15 residues. CDR3 DNA sequence: TGTGCCAGTAGTATATCGTGGGCGTCAGATTCACCCCTCCACTTT. Protein product: CASSISWASDSPLHF.

The chain employs TRBV24-1 and TRBJ2-1; TRBD1 might be the D (5 bases). CDR3 size: 14 residues. Trimming stripped 3 bases from V and 6 bases from J, with 11 bases between. Germline-derived CDR1 and CDR2 are KGHDR and SFDVKD. CDR3 amino acids: CATSDPGRVNEQFF. Written as DNA, the CDR3 is TGTGCCACCAGTGATCCGGGCAGGGTCAATGAGCAGTTCTTC.

V is TRBV5-6 and J is TRBJ1-5; a weak D match, TRBD1 (5 bases). The CDR3 runs 13 residues. The germline V gene encodes CDR1 SGHDT and CDR2 YYEEEE. V lost 0 bases and J 7 bases, leaving 8 bases between the germline ends. The CDR3 loop is CASSLGGRQPQHF. The CDR3 DNA is TGTGCCAGCAGCTTGGGGGGGAGGCAGCCCCAGCATTTT. Filled out from reference TRBV5-6 and TRBJ1-5, the complete variable domain reads DAGVTQSPTHLIKTRGQQVTLRCSPKSGHDTVSWYQQALGQGPQFIFQYYEEEERQRGNFPDRFSGHQFPNYSSELNVNALLLGDSALYLCASSLGGRQPQHFGDGTRLSIL.